This is a list of T cell receptor beta chains from one sample in a study of blood T cell repertoires in COVID-19. Data came from immunoSEQ multiplex PCR; TCRdb stores just in-frame clones and leaves some out. The sample records about 220,000 clones, 70% to 85% being singletons. The sample was PBMCs or T cells enriched from blood (not recorded which). These receptors came from a woman in her 40s with acute COVID-19. The CDR3 runs from the conserved cysteine through the conserved F or W. D genes are given only for firm matches. Some rows have no size entry. The others give once, few or many, or a class for an expanded clone.

TRBD1 TRBJ1-2 TRBV15 . TGTGCCACCAGCCCATGGGCAGGGGGTGGGGGTGGCTACACCTTC CATSPWAGGGGGYTF
. TRBJ1-4 TRBV30 few TGTGCCTGGAGTGTTTTAGACAGTCATAATGAAAAACTGTTTTTT CAWSVLDSHNEKLFF
TRBD1 TRBJ1-1 TRBV7-8 . TGTGCCAGCAGCCCGGACAGGGTTGAAGCTTTCTTT CASSPDRVEAFF
TRBD2 TRBJ2-7 TRBV7-2 . TGTGCCAGCAGCTCGCTAGCGGGGGCCTACGAGCAGTACTTC CASSSLAGAYEQYF
TRBD1 TRBJ2-2 TRBV5-1 . TGCGCCAGCAGGGGGACAGCGAACACCGGGGAGCTGTTTTTT CASRGTANTGELFF
. TRBJ1-1 TRBV6-5 . TGTGCCAGCAGTTACGAGGGGACATATTGGCTCTTT CASSYEGTYWLF
. TRBJ1-2 TRBV6-5 . TGTGCCAGCAGTTACTCAGTACTTTTGAACTATGGCTACACCTTC CASSYSVLLNYGYTF
. TRBJ2-4 TRBV11-2 . TGTGCCAGCAGCCCGGGTCAGATAGCCAAAAACATTCAGTACTTC CASSPGQIAKNIQYF
. TRBJ2-7 TRBV28 . TGTGCCAGCAGTCCCGGGGGAGACTACGAGCAGTACTTC CASSPGGDYEQYF
TRBD2 TRBJ2-2 TRBV9 . TGTGCCAGCAGCGCCGGGACTAGCGGGGGCCGGGGGACCGGGGAGCTGTTTTTT CASSAGTSGGRGTGELFF
. TRBJ2-1 TRBV19 . TGTGCCAGTAGTAGGACGGGGGACTCCTACAATGAGCAGTTCTTC CASSRTGDSYNEQFF
TRBD2 TRBJ2-1 TRBV19 . TGTGCCAGTAGTATAGATCCCTCGAGGGGTAGCGGGAGGCTCAATGAGCAGTTCTTC CASSIDPSRGSGRLNEQFF
TRBD1 TRBJ2-1 TRBV28 . TGTGCCAGCAGTTTCCCCCTACAGGGGGGCAATGAGCAGTTCTTC CASSFPLQGGNEQFF
TRBD1 TRBJ2-1 TRBV27 . TGTGCCAGCAGTCCATCCGGGACAGGGAACAATGAGCAGTTCTTC CASSPSGTGNNEQFF
TRBD1 TRBJ1-5 TRBV28 . TGTGCCAGCACCTTATGGAACAGGGGTATGAGCAATCAGCCCCAGCATTTT CASTLWNRGMSNQPQHF
. TRBJ2-5 TRBV5-4 few TGTGCCAGCAGCTTTGGACAGATCGCGACCCAGTACTTC CASSFGQIATQYF
. TRBJ2-2 TRBV21-1 once TGTGCCAGCAGCAAATTTCGCCGTCTTTGCGGGAAGAACGGGGAGCTGTTTTTT CASSKFRRLCGKNGELFF
TRBD1 TRBJ2-3 TRBV19 . TGTGCCAGTACCGTGGGACAGGCCCTCACAGATACGCAGTATTTT CASTVGQALTDTQYF
TRBD1 TRBJ1-2 TRBV2 . TGTGCCAGCAACGACCTCACGACAGGGAACTATGGCTACACCTTC CASNDLTTGNYGYTF
. TRBJ2-7 TRBV6-2/TRBV6-3 . TGTGCCAGCAGTCCCGGGTCCCTGGCCGAGCAGTACTTC CASSPGSLAEQYF
. TRBJ2-5 TRBV30 once TGTGCCTGGAGTGTCTCAGAGACCCAGTACTTC CAWSVSETQYF
TRBD2 TRBJ2-3 TRBV5-1 . TGCGCCAGCAGCTTGTTGACTAGCGGGGGGACTAGCACAGATACGCAGTATTTT CASSLLTSGGTSTDTQYF
TRBD1 TRBJ2-7 TRBV11-2 . TGTGCCAGCAGCAAACCGGGACAGGGGTCCTACGAGCAGTACTTC CASSKPGQGSYEQYF
. TRBJ1-3 TRBV20-1 . TGCAGTGCCCAGTCCGGAAACACCATATATTTT CSAQSGNTIYF
. TRBJ1-4 TRBV7-9 . TGTGCCAGCAGCTTCGTTCCAGGGACTAATGAAAAACTGTTTTTT CASSFVPGTNEKLFF
. TRBJ1-1 TRBV27 . TGTGCCAGCATGCACCGGGTGGTACAGGGCTTTCGTACTGAAGCTTTCTTT CASMHRVVQGFRTEAFF
TRBD1 TRBJ1-1 TRBV18 . TGTGCCAGCTCACCACTGGGACAGGGGGACACTGAAGCTTTCTTT CASSPLGQGDTEAFF
. TRBJ2-1 TRBV7-6 . TGTGCCAGCAGCCCCACCTCGCGTATCTCCTACAATGAGCAGTTCTTC CASSPTSRISYNEQFF
. TRBJ2-5 TRBV7-8 . TGTGCCAGCAGCTTAGGGTCGGCCCAGTACTTC CASSLGSAQYF
. TRBJ1-6 TRBV7-2 . TGTGCCAGCAGCTTACAGGGGACCTATAATTCACCCCTCCACTTT CASSLQGTYNSPLHF
. TRBJ1-5 TRBV19 . TGTGCCAGTAGTATTGGGTGGAGGGGCAGGAAGGCCAATCAGCCCCAGCATTTT CASSIGWRGRKANQPQHF
TRBD2 TRBJ2-5 TRBV19 . TGTGCCAGTAGCAGCGGGGCGAACCAAGAGACCCAGTACTTC CASSSGANQETQYF
. TRBJ2-1 TRBV18 . TGTGCCAGCTCACCAGCGGGATACGAGAATGAGCAGTTCTTC CASSPAGYENEQFF
TRBD2 TRBJ2-1 TRBV11-3 . TGTGCCAGCAGCTCGACGGGGATAGCGGGAAGCAATGAGCAGTTCTTC CASSSTGIAGSNEQFF
. TRBJ1-2 TRBV19 . TGTGCCAGTATTACTCGGGAGAACGCTAAAAAAGGAGACTATGGCTACACCTTC CASITRENAKKGDYGYTF
. TRBJ1-2 TRBV5-1 . TGCGCCAGCAGCTTGGCCATAGCGAACCCTGGCTACACCTTC CASSLAIANPGYTF
TRBD1 TRBJ1-5 TRBV29-1 . TGCAGCGCCGGACAGGCAGATCAGCCCCAGCATTTT CSAGQADQPQHF